This entry features one T cell receptor (beta chain) sequence. Its antigen is unidentified. The data originate from a study of Ad26.COV2.S vaccination and SARS-CoV-2 variants. The overall study: Intramuscular Ad26.COV2.S doses were given once or twice, 56 days apart.

Treatment reported: roughly 19 received Ad26.COV2.S at low or high dose, single or two shots; 5 received placebo; per-sample allocation not given. Sampling happened 63 days after the first vaccine or placebo injection. The sample came from a Boston adult aged 18-55 years. TCRdb's copy holds only in-frame clones and misses some; the assay was immunoSEQ multiplex PCR. The repertoire holds some 640,000 clones, 89% seen once, with around 1.5% in the top ten. Points from the study as a whole: Marked by substantial breadth, spike-specific CD8+ and CD4+ T cell responses were reportedly seen after vaccination. It is possible that the TCR breadth and depth analyses underestimated the total T cell responses.

CDR1 is LNHNV, CDR2 YYDKDF, per germline (reference sequence). The CDR3 is 15 residues long. The V end was cut by 0 bases, the J end by 2 bases, with 8 bases between. The material sequenced was peripheral blood, taken in a trial of Ad26.COV2.S vaccine versus placebo. The receptor was derived from a person between 18 and 59 years old who received the Ad26.COV2.S COVID-19 vaccine or a placebo. This chain joins TRBV15 and TRBJ1-3, with D tentatively TRBD1 (6 bases). The CDR3 coding sequence is TGTGCCACCAGCAGAGATCACAGGGCTGGAAACACCATATATTTT. The encoded protein is CATSRDHRAGNTIYF.